A selection of T cell receptor beta chains follows, all from one sample in a study of shared clonotypes between healthy human individuals. Generated by immunoSEQ multiplex PCR, the TCRdb table keeps only in-frame clones and is missing some. Here the sample spans around 2,000,000 clones, 85% to 95% being singletons. Sequenced material: naive CD8+ T cells sorted from blood. The receptors shown here come from a man in his late teens or twenties in good health. Each CDR3 is given with its conserved first and last residue. Clone size is given for some rows only: seen once, a few or many times, or a class if the clone is expanded.

V	size	CDR3
TRBV5-4	NA	CASSPGTGTGELFF
TRBV30	NA	CAWSAGTDQETQYF
TRBV6-1	NA	CASSLDRLYEQYF
TRBV9	once	CASSEHLANYGYTF
TRBV7-3	NA	CASSLGGPTEQYF
TRBV13	NA	CASRARRGFETQYF
TRBV28	NA	CASRIETEAFF
TRBV29-1	NA	CSVCPSGTYEQFF
TRBV28	NA	CASSIRGIRDEKLFF
TRBV7-9	NA	CASNQGGNYYEQYF
TRBV27	NA	CASSSSGGELSYEQYF
TRBV7-2	NA	CASSSPGQLYEQYF
TRBV2	NA	CASSATPRTEAFF
TRBV28	NA	CASSSAQGAWGGRYEQYF
TRBV7-9	NA	CASSLAGRGAGSPLHF
TRBV5-6	NA	CASSLGTGGQLFF
TRBV2	NA	CASRVAGEGSNTGELFF
TRBV5-6	NA	CASSLGQGAGWEQYF
TRBV15	NA	CATSSILNSLTEAFF
TRBV4-2	NA	CASSQAGPRANSPLHF
TRBV29-1	NA	CSVETGKTLHEQYF
TRBV7-9	few	CASSPGGGNQPQHF
TRBV7-9	NA	CASSQGSNYGYTF
TRBV2	NA	CASGPGTRRGDTQYF
TRBV10-2	NA	CASSEVGGGSYNEQFF
TRBV5-6	NA	CASIHYNEQFF
TRBV5-6	NA	CASSLGPNTGELFF
TRBV9	NA	CASSVARRSGANVLTF
TRBV7-9	NA	CASSFGGGNNSPLHF
TRBV19	once	CASSPPDVLYGYTF
TRBV6-5	NA	CASGRTDIEKLFF